The 31 T cell receptor beta chains in this list originate from one sample, sequenced in a study of OX40 agonist ivuxolimab in advanced cancers. Receptors were amplified or captured by the immunoSEQ multiplex PCR assay. Sourced from immuneACCESS, this table was stored by TCRdb with only in-frame sequences that have V and J called. A share of the clones is absent; for the studies checked, an unresolved V gene accounts for under half, and the remainder has no known explanation. The sample table shows 100,000 or so clones, and about 91% are seen once. 0.5% to 0.65% of the sample is taken by the ten largest. The sample in question was CD4+ or CD8+ T cells sorted from blood, obtained in a trial of the OX40 agonist ivuxolimab. Receptors originate from an adult with an advanced solid tumor such as melanoma, head and neck, liver or kidney cancer.

The chain has TRBV10-3 and TRBJ1-4; no reliable D call. V dropped 4 bases and J dropped 8 bases, with 11 bases sitting between them. There are 13 residues in the CDR3. CDR1 ENHRY and CDR2 SYGVKD come from the germline V gene. CDR3 amino acids: CAISAIQGEKLFF. For the CDR3, the DNA is TGTGCCATCAGTGCTATTCAAGGGGAAAAACTGTTTTTT.

This clone has just one count. The rearrangement links TRBV7-8 to TRBJ1-1; D not certain. CDR1 is SGHVS and CDR2 is FQNEAQ in the germline V gene. Trimming stripped 1 base from V and 0 bases from J, with 6 bases between. The length of the CDR3 is 14 residues. For the CDR3, the DNA is TGTGCCAGCAGCTTAGGCCAGATGAACACTGAAGCTTTCTTT. It specifies CASSLGQMNTEAFF.

The rearrangement uses TRBV7-9 and TRBJ2-2; TRBD2 matches at 10 bases. V shed 5 bases and J 0 bases; nucleotides not matched to a gene: 9. This CDR3 region has 18 residues. Germline-derived CDR1 and CDR2 are SEHNR and FQNEAQ (reference sequence). The CDR3 sequence: CASSSTGTSETNTGELFF. DNA of the CDR3: TGTGCCAGCAGCAGCACCGGGACTAGCGAAACGAACACCGGGGAGCTGTTTTTT. Full variable domain (missing parts from reference TRBV7-9 and TRBJ2-2): DTGVSQNPRHKITKRGQNVTFRCDPISEHNRLYWYRQTLGQGPEFLTYFQNEAQLEKSRLLSDRFSAERPKGSFSTLEIQRTEQGDSAMYLCASSSTGTSETNTGELFFGEGSRLTVL.

In DNA, the CDR3 is TGTGCCAGCAGCGCGAGCGGGAGAGGCTACAATGAGCAGTTCTTC. It yields the protein CASSASGRGYNEQFF. The genes are TRBV9 and TRBJ2-1; 8 nucleotides align to TRBD2. J gave up 3 bases and V 3 bases, and 5 bases lay outside the gene matches. The CDR3 is 15 amino acids. Germline values: CDR1 SGDLS, CDR2 YYNGEE.

The chain carries TRBV30 and TRBJ1-3; possible D gene TRBD1, 6 bases. The CDR3 is 15 residues long. V shed 0 bases and J shed 0 bases, with 9 bases lying between them. Germline CDR1 reads GTSNPN; CDR2 reads SVGIG (reference sequence). The CDR3 coding sequence is TGTGCCTGGAGTGTAGGACAGATCTCTGGAAACACCATATATTTT. Translating it yields CAWSVGQISGNTIYF.

In the case of this clone: One end of the junction does not line up with germline, which may come from a read error. The chain carries TRBV7-7 and TRBJ2-1; a weak D match, TRBD1 (7 bases). The CDR3 consists of 14 residues. Germline V gives CDR1 SSHAT, CDR2 FNYEAQ (reference sequence). The CDR3 DNA reads as TGTGCTAGCAGCGCGGGGACAGCCTACAATGAGCAGTTCTTC. Its translation: CASSAGTAYNEQFF.

This clone has just one count. The chain's CDR3 is CASTPGGGRKPETQYF. In DNA form, the CDR3 reads TGTGCCAGCACCCCTGGGGGCGGGAGGAAACCGGAGACCCAGTACTTC. The chain recombines TRBV7-9 with TRBJ2-5; TRBD2 matches 8 bases. J gave up 5 bases and V 7 bases, and 15 bases lay outside the gene matches. The germline gives CDR1 SEHNR, CDR2 FQNEAQ (reference sequence). The CDR3 contains 16 residues. The full variable domain, in which reference TRBV7-9 and TRBJ2-5 provide the parts outside the CDR3, is DTGVSQNPRHKITKRGQNVTFRCDPISEHNRLYWYRQTLGQGPEFLTYFQNEAQLEKSRLLSDRFSAERPKGSFSTLEIQRTEQGDSAMYLCASTPGGGRKPETQYFGPGTRLLVL.

The V call is TRBV7-2, the J call TRBJ2-5, with 9 bases matching TRBD2. This CDR3 has 16 residues. The trim removed 5 bases at V and 4 bases at J, leaving 11 bases unmatched. The germline V gene has CDR1 SGHTA and CDR2 FQGNSA. The CDR3: CASSRQSSGSLETQYF. The CDR3 coding sequence is TGTGCCAGCAGCCGACAGAGTAGCGGGAGTTTAGAGACCCAGTACTTC.

This clone was seen more than once but under ten times. The chain carries TRBV18 and TRBJ2-2; TRBD1 aligns across 10 bases. This CDR3 spans 15 amino acids. Germline loops: CDR1 KGHSH, CDR2 LQKENI. V was clipped by 5 bases and J by 1 base; unmatched bases: 1. The DNA of the CDR3 is TGTGCCAGCTCAGACAGGGGGCGGAACACCGGGGAGCTGTTTTTT. This encodes CASSDRGRNTGELFF.

This chain links TRBV5-1 with TRBJ2-1; 7 bases line up with TRBD1. This CDR3 is 14 amino acids long. The ends lost 5 bases at V and 6 bases at J; junction bases unmatched: 8. The germline CDR1 and CDR2 sequences are SGHRS and YFSETQ. CDR3 sequence: CASRIGTVPNEQFF. The CDR3 DNA is TGCGCCAGCAGGATCGGGACAGTCCCCAATGAGCAGTTCTTC.

On this clone: At the DNA level, this CDR3 is encoded by other sequences in the same sample as well. The V and J genes are TRBV9 and TRBJ2-5, with TRBD2 matching over 10 bases. Unmatched junction bases numbered 1, after V lost 0 bases and J lost 5 bases. CDR1 and CDR2 from the germline V gene are SGDLS and YYNGEE. The CDR3 extends over 14 amino acids. DNA for the CDR3: TGTGCCAGCAGCGTAGAAGCGGGAGGGGAGACCCAGTACTTC. This encodes CASSVEAGGETQYF.

V usage is TRBV7-8 and J usage is TRBJ2-3; D is perhaps TRBD2 (5 bases). The CDR3 runs to 14 residues. The germline gives CDR1 SGHVS, CDR2 FQNEAQ. V lost 4 bases, J lost 3 bases, and 11 bases lay in between. The CDR3 region is CASSSTPGTDTQYF. CDR3 DNA: TGTGCCAGCAGCTCGACCCCGGGGACAGATACGCAGTATTTT.

The rearrangement joins TRBV28 to TRBJ1-2; 10 bases are a match to TRBD1. CDR1 and CDR2 from the germline V gene are MDHEN and SYDVKM. The CDR3 sequence is 19 residues long. The junction had 18 bases not matched to a gene; V was cut back by 1 base and J by 7 bases. The CDR3 DNA follows: TGTGCCAGCAGTTTATTCGAAGCAGCCGGGACAGGGGAACTCTTTGGCTACACCTTC. Translated: CASSLFEAAGTGELFGYTF.

This clone came up once. This chain connects TRBV15 to TRBJ1-1, with D maybe TRBD1 (5 bases). The CDR3 totals 21 residues. V lost 4 bases and J 0 bases, leaving 30 bases between the germline ends. From germline, CDR1 is LNHNV and CDR2 YYDKDF (reference sequence). The DNA for the CDR3 is TGTGCCACCAGCAACCCACCCGGGGGGGACCCCACAGTGAATGTGAACACTGAAGCTTTCTTT. Its translation: CATSNPPGGDPTVNVNTEAFF.

The chain links TRBV5-1 to TRBJ2-7, with a possible D match to TRBD2 (6 bases). The V end lost 0 bases, the J end lost 2 bases, and 12 bases lay between the germline ends. The CDR3 is 15 amino acids. Germline V lookup: CDR1 SGHRS, CDR2 YFSETQ. CDR3 residues: CASSLVFSGAYEQYF. CDR3 nucleotides: TGCGCCAGCAGCTTGGTCTTCTCGGGGGCCTACGAGCAGTACTTC.

CDR3 residues: CASSLPSGNTDTQYF. In DNA form, the CDR3 reads TGCGCCAGCAGCCTGCCTAGCGGTAACACAGATACGCAGTATTTT. The rearrangement links TRBV5-1 to TRBJ2-3, with TRBD2 matching over 7 bases. V shed 4 bases and J 2 bases; nucleotides not matched to a gene: 7. This CDR3 is built from 15 residues. CDR1 is SGHRS and CDR2 is YFSETQ in the germline V gene. Using reference TRBV5-1 and TRBJ2-3 for the parts outside the CDR3, the full variable domain is KAGVTQTPRYLIKTRGQQVTLSCSPISGHRSVSWYQQTPGQGLQFLFEYFSETQRNKGNFPGRFSGRQFSNSRSEMNVSTLELGDSALYLCASSLPSGNTDTQYFGPGTRLTVL.

The rearrangement links TRBV7-2 to TRBJ2-3; 9 nucleotides align to TRBD2. The ends lost 5 bases at V and 1 base at J; junction bases unmatched: 7. The CDR3 spans 16 residues. Per the germline V gene, CDR1 is SGHTA and CDR2 is FQGNSA. CDR3 nucleotides: TGTGCCAGCAGCACGCCCGGACTAGCGCGCACAGATACGCAGTATTTT. It translates to CASSTPGLARTDTQYF.

The rearrangement links TRBV19 to TRBJ2-1; 10 bases are shared with TRBD2. The CDR3 totals 17 residues. The V and J ends lost 4 bases and 7 bases, in that order; junction bases with no gene match: 13. The germline V gene has CDR1 LNHDA and CDR2 SQIVND (reference sequence). The CDR3 DNA follows: TGTGCCAGTAGTAGAAGTAGCGCTAGCGGGAGTAGAAATGAGCAGTTCTTC. This gives the protein CASSRSSASGSRNEQFF.

This rearrangement joins TRBV5-6 to TRBJ2-1; D gene uncertain. CDR1 SGHDT and CDR2 YYEEEE come from the germline V gene. Trimming pared 4 bases from V and 2 bases from J, leaving 1 base between. The length of the CDR3 is 11 residues. CDR3 loop: CASSTYNEQFF. Written as DNA, the CDR3 is TGTGCCAGCAGCACCTACAATGAGCAGTTCTTC.

The rearrangement uses TRBV19 and TRBJ1-2, with a possible D match to TRBD1 (5 bases). The germline V gene has CDR1 LNHDA and CDR2 SQIVND (reference sequence). The ends were cut back, 6 bases at V and 5 bases at J, with 13 bases in the middle. The CDR3 length is 13 residues. CDR3 coding DNA: TGTGCCAGTAGGGGGGACTTTCAATATGGCTACACCTTC. It is translated as CASRGDFQYGYTF.

This clone has a single count. The chain carries TRBV10-3 and TRBJ1-1; D is ambiguous. The CDR3 spans 13 residues. Trimming pared 5 bases from V and 0 bases from J, leaving 7 bases between. Germline-derived CDR1 and CDR2 are ENHRY and SYGVKD. In nucleotides, the CDR3 is TGTGCCATCAGTCGCGATATGAACACTGAAGCTTTCTTT. Its translation is CAISRDMNTEAFF.

The chain uses TRBV7-3 and TRBJ2-1; D is unclear. Germline V CDR1 and CDR2: SGHTA, FQGTGA. This CDR3 has 14 residues. Between the trimmed V and J ends, which lost 2 bases and 6 bases, there was a span of 11 bases. The CDR3 spells CASSLLGPGNEQFF. The CDR3 nucleotides read TGTGCCAGCAGCTTACTAGGGCCGGGCAATGAGCAGTTCTTC.

The J gene is TRBJ2-2, the V gene TRBV14, with 9 positions matching TRBD1. V gave up 2 bases and J gave up 8 bases; unmatched junction bases: 6. The CDR3 sequence is 15 residues long. Germline V gene data show CDR1 as SGHDN and CDR2 as FVKESK. The DNA for the CDR3 is TGTGCCAGCAGCCAACAACAGGGGGCGCGGGGGGAGCTGTTTTTT. Protein product: CASSQQQGARGELFF.

V and J are TRBV4-3 and TRBJ1-4; no definite D call. The CDR3 extends over 16 amino acids. The germline V gene has CDR1 LGHNA and CDR2 YSLEER. V was cut by 5 bases and J by 3 bases, with 16 bases left in between. Written as DNA, the CDR3 is TGCGCCAGCAGCGGTCTGACTCCGCCGTCTAATGAAAAACTGTTTTTT. It is translated as CASSGLTPPSNEKLFF.

This sequence joins TRBV11-3 and TRBJ2-7; D ambiguous. Between the trimmed V and J ends, which lost 4 bases and 2 bases, there was a span of 15 bases. The CDR3 totals 15 residues. Per the germline V gene, CDR1 is SGHNT and CDR2 is YENEEA. CDR3 bases: TGTGCCAGCAGCTACAAAGAAGGTAGAGCCTACGAGCAGTACTTC. It translates to CASSYKEGRAYEQYF.

This clone was seen only once. This sequence joins TRBV4-3 and TRBJ2-3, with a possible D match to TRBD2 (5 bases). Germline V gene sequence: CDR1 LGHNA, CDR2 YSLEER. V gave up 1 base and J gave up 0 bases, with 11 bases separating them. This CDR3 is 16 amino acids long. The CDR3 loop is CASSQAGSGSTDTQYF. For the CDR3, the DNA is TGCGCCAGCAGCCAAGCGGGATCGGGAAGCACAGATACGCAGTATTTT.

The chain uses TRBV7-9 and TRBJ2-7, with unresolved D. The CDR3 is made up of 14 amino acids. V was pared by 0 bases and J by 0 bases, with 6 bases between. Germline CDR1 reads SEHNR; CDR2 reads FQNEAQ (reference sequence). CDR3 nucleotide sequence: TGTGCCAGCAGCTTAGCAGCCAGCTCCTACGAGCAGTACTTC. Its protein is CASSLAASSYEQYF.

V is TRBV30 and J is TRBJ1-1; no clear D gene. The CDR3 extends over 14 amino acids. The V end lost 4 bases, the J end lost 0 bases, and 12 bases lay between the germline ends. Germline assignment: CDR1 GTSNPN and CDR2 SVGIG (reference sequence). Here the CDR3 DNA reads TGTGCCTGGATCCCCGGGTTTATGAACACTGAAGCTTTCTTT. It encodes CAWIPGFMNTEAFF.

V is TRBV25-1 and J is TRBJ1-3; possible D gene TRBD1, 6 bases. The CDR3 runs to 15 residues. V was pared by 6 bases and J by 5 bases, with 17 bases between. CDR1 is MGHDK, CDR2 SYGVNS, per germline. CDR3 loop: CASRHPRGGRNTIYF. CDR3 nucleotide sequence: TGTGCCAGCAGGCACCCTCGGGGGGGCCGAAACACCATATATTTT.

The chain combines TRBV6-1 with TRBJ2-7; 11 bases fit TRBD1. The CDR3 sequence is 15 residues long. After removal of 4 bases from V and 2 bases from J, the junction contained 4 bases not matched to a gene. Germline V gives CDR1 MNHNS, CDR2 SASEGT. The DNA for the CDR3 is TGTGCCAGCAGTGCAGGACAGGGGGCCACCTACGAGCAGTACTTC. Amino acids: CASSAGQGATYEQYF.

The CDR3 protein is CASSEQGQGRNTIYF. The CDR3 DNA sequence: TGTGCCAGCAGTGAACAGGGACAGGGTAGAAACACCATATATTTT. The V gene is TRBV2, the J gene TRBJ1-3; 9 bases are a match to TRBD1. The germline gives CDR1 SNHLY, CDR2 FYNNEI. CDR3 length equals 15 residues. The trim removed 2 bases at V and 5 bases at J, leaving 4 bases unmatched.